Below, 2 T cell receptor beta chains from the same sample are listed, as sequenced in a study of CD8+ T cells in alopecia areata. The authors extracted RNA and reverse transcribed it into cDNA as the sequencing template. TCRdb's copy holds only in-frame clones and misses some; the assay was immunoSEQ multiplex PCR. There are 90,000 to 150,000 clones in the sample; 53% occur only once, and roughly 0.5% lies in the top ten. Described treatment: oral pan-JAK inhibitor, 5-10 mg twice daily. The sample was CD4+ T cells sorted from blood, taken at week 4, from a patient treated with tofacitinib. The receptors shown here come from a human donor with alopecia areata.

This chain joins TRBV11-2 and TRBJ1-1; D gene uncertain. CDR3 size: 13 residues. The ends were cut back, 1 base at V and 3 bases at J, with 6 bases in the middle. The germline V gene encodes CDR1 SGHAT and CDR2 FQNNGV. The CDR3 loop is CASSLGRDTEAFF. CDR3 bases: TGTGCCAGCAGCTTAGGGCGGGACACTGAAGCTTTCTTT.

The chain joins TRBV6-1 to TRBJ2-1; maybe TRBD1 (5 bases). V lost 8 bases and J 0 bases, leaving 8 bases between the germline ends. The CDR3 sequence is 13 residues long. Germline V gene lookup returns CDR1 MNHNS and CDR2 SASEGT. This CDR3 is CASRTSSYNEQFF. The CDR3 nucleotides are TGTGCCAGCCGGACAAGCTCCTACAATGAGCAGTTCTTC.